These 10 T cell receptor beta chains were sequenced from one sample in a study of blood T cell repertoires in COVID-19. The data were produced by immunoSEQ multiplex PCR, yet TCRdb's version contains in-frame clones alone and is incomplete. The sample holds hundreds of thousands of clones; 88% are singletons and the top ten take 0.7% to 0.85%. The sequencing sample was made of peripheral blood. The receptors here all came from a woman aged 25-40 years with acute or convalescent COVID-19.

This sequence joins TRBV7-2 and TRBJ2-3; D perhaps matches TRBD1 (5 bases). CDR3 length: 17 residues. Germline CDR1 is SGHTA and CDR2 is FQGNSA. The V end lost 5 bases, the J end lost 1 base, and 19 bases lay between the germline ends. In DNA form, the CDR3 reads TGTGCCAGCAGCGCTACCCCAGGGTCCGTGGGCACAGATACGCAGTATTTT. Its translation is CASSATPGSVGTDTQYF. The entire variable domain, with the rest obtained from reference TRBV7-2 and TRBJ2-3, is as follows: GAGVSQSPSNKVTEKGKDVELRCDPISGHTALYWYRQSLGQGLEFLIYFQGNSAPDKSGLPSDRFSAERTGGSVSTLTIQRTQQEDSAVYLCASSATPGSVGTDTQYFGPGTRLTVL.

The CDR3 DNA is TGTGCCAGCAGCTTAAGAGGAGGGCTTCTCAATTCACCCCTCCACTTT. Its protein is CASSLRGGLLNSPLHF. This chain links TRBV11-3 with TRBJ1-6; D gene unclear. The germline V and J ends were trimmed by 2 bases and 7 bases, with 15 bases remaining between them. Germline V CDR1 and CDR2: SGHNT, YENEEA. This CDR3 has 16 amino acids.

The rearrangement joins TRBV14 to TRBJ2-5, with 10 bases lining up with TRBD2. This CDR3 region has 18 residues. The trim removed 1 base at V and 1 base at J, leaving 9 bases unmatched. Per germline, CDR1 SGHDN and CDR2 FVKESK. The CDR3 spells CASSQVASGSPIQETQYF. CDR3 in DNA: TGTGCCAGCAGCCAAGTGGCTAGCGGGAGTCCTATCCAAGAGACCCAGTACTTC.

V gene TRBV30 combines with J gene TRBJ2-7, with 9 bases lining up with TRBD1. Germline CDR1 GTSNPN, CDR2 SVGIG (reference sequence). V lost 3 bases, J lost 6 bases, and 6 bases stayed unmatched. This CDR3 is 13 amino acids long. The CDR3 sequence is CAWRRTGAFEQYF. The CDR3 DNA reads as TGTGCCTGGAGGAGGACAGGGGCCTTCGAGCAGTACTTC. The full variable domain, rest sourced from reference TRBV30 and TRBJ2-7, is SQTIHQWPATLVQPVGSPLSLECTVEGTSNPNLYWYRQAAGRGLQLLFYSVGIGQISSEVPQNLSASRPQDRQFILSSKKLLLSDSGFYLCAWRRTGAFEQYFGPGTRLTVT.

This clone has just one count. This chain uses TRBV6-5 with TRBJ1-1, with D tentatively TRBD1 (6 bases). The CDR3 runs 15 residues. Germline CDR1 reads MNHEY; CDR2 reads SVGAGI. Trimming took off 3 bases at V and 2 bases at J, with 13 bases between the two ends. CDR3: CASSYLTGSNTEAFF. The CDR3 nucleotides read TGTGCCAGCAGTTATCTGACAGGTAGCAACACTGAAGCTTTCTTT.

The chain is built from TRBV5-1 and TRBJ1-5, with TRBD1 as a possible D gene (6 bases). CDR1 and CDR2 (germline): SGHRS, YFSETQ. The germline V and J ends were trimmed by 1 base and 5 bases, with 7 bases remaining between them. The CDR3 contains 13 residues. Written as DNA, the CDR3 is TGCGCCAGCAGCTTGTCAGGGGATCAGCCCCAGCATTTT. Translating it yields CASSLSGDQPQHF. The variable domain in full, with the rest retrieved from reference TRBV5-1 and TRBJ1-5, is KAGVTQTPRYLIKTRGQQVTLSCSPISGHRSVSWYQQTPGQGLQFLFEYFSETQRNKGNFPGRFSGRQFSNSRSEMNVSTLELGDSALYLCASSLSGDQPQHFGDGTRLSIL.

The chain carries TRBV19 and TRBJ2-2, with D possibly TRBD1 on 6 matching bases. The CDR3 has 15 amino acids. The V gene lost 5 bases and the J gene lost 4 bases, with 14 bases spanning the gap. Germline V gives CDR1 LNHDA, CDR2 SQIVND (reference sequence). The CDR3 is CASSDHRVGTGELFF. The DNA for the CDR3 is TGTGCCAGTAGTGATCACAGGGTAGGCACCGGGGAGCTGTTTTTT.

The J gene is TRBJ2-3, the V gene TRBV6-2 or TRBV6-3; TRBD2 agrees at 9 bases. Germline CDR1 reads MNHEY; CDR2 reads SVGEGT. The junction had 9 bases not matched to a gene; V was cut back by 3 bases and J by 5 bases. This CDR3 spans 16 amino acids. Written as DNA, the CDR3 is TGTGCCAGCAGTTATGATGCAGCGGGAGGTTTAGATACGCAGTATTTT. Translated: CASSYDAAGGLDTQYF.

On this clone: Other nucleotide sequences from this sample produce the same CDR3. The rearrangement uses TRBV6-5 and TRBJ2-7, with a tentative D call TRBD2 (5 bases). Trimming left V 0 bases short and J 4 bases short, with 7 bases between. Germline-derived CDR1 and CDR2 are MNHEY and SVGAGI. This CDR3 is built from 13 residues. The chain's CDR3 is CASSYSTGYEQYF. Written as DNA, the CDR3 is TGTGCCAGCAGTTACTCAACGGGGTACGAGCAGTACTTC.

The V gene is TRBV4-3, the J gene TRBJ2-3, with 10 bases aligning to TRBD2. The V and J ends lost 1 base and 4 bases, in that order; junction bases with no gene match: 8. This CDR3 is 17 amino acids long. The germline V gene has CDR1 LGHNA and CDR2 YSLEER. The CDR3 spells CASSQGTGLASSDTQYF. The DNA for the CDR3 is TGCGCCAGCAGCCAAGGGACGGGACTAGCGAGTTCAGATACGCAGTATTTT.